Following are 3 T cell receptor beta chains from one sample sequenced in a study of T cell responses to AZD1222 COVID-19 vaccine. The method was immunoSEQ multiplex PCR; TCRdb's version includes in-frame clones alone and lacks a portion of them. The table records around 130,000 clones, roughly 92% of them present only once. The sequenced sample was peripheral blood, obtained on day 0 of AZD1222 vaccination. Receptor source: an adult in good health.

The chain is built from TRBV5-8 and TRBJ1-2; 8 bases are shared with TRBD1. The germline CDR1 and CDR2 sequences are SGHTS and YDEGEE. The V and J ends lost 3 bases and 2 bases, in that order; junction bases with no gene match: 6. The CDR3 is 15 residues long. The CDR3 here is CASSWGDRRNYGYTF. The CDR3 bases are TGTGCCAGCAGCTGGGGGGACAGGAGGAACTATGGCTACACCTTC.

The table lists this clone with a count of one. The rearrangement joins TRBV9 to TRBJ1-6; unclear D gene. Germline CDR1 is SGDLS and CDR2 is YYNGEE. The CDR3 totals 14 residues. Trimming removed 6 bases at V and 3 bases at J, with 10 bases between. The CDR3 DNA reads TGTGCCAGCACGCGGGGTGGCTATAATTCACCCCTCCACTTT. Its protein product is CASTRGGYNSPLHF.

This chain links TRBV19 with TRBJ2-7; 9 bases agree with TRBD1. V shed 2 bases and J 5 bases; nucleotides not matched to a gene: 10. The CDR3 loop spans 16 amino acids. Germline V gene sequence: CDR1 LNHDA, CDR2 SQIVND (reference sequence). This CDR3 reads CASSILLGQGAHEQYF. DNA of the CDR3: TGTGCCAGTAGTATACTCCTGGGACAGGGCGCCCACGAGCAGTACTTC.